The present T cell receptor (beta chain) was sequenced within a study of shared clonotypes between healthy human individuals. The wider study: Three plates each covered CD4 naive and memory; CD8 naive two, CD8 memory one.

The ends lost 1 base at V and 6 bases at J; junction bases unmatched: 7. The germline gives CDR1 GTSNPN, CDR2 SVGIG (reference sequence). The CDR3 totals 15 residues. Comments on this clone: Its antigen is as yet unknown.

Only in-frame clones appear in the TCRdb table, and some are missing; sequencing was by immunoSEQ multiplex PCR. Among around 2.5 million clones, approximately 94% were seen once, and the ten largest hold approximately 0.36%. Study-wide points: Of the naive CD4 clonotypes, around 5% were shared across a handful of donors.

The sequenced sample consisted of naive CD4+ T cells from PBMCs. Subset in this sample: CD45RA+ positively selected. This receptor was identified in a man aged 18 to 30 in good health. Some clones in this sample may be carry-over from other donors' samples. The rearrangement links TRBV30 to TRBJ2-2, with 8 positions matching TRBD2. For the CDR3, the DNA is TGTGCCTGGAGTGGAATTAGCGGGATCGCCGGGGAGCTGTTTTTT. It specifies CAWSGISGIAGELFF. Filled out from reference TRBV30 and TRBJ2-2, the complete variable domain reads SQTIHQWPATLVQPVGSPLSLECTVEGTSNPNLYWYRQAAGRGLQLLFYSVGIGQISSEVPQNLSASRPQDRQFILSSKKLLLSDSGFYLCAWSGISGIAGELFFGEGSRLTVL.